Listed below are T cell receptor beta chains from one sample, sequenced in a study of breast tumors, draining lymph nodes, adjacent tissues. TCRdb passed the multiplex PCR reads through MiXCR, listing each CDR3 protein once. The table includes 150,000 to 200,000 distinct CDR3 sequences, approximately 30% detected once. Sample: axillary lymph node tissue. These receptors were collected from a female donor with breast cancer. Some clones in this sample may be carry-over from other donors' samples. CDR3s include the opening cysteine and the closing phenylalanine or tryptophan. D genes are given only for firm matches. Clone size appears in some rows only: once, few, many, or a class for an expanded clone.

d_call j_call clone_size v_call cdr3_aa cdr3_nt
NA TRBJ1-2 NA TRBV19 CASSINSFYTF TGTGCCAGTAGTATTAATTCCTTCTACACCTTC
TRBD2 TRBJ2-3 many TRBV30 CAWDRLAVSTDTQYF TGTGCCTGGGACAGACTAGCGGTGAGCACAGATACGCAGTATTTT
NA TRBJ2-6 NA TRBV20-1 CSAAFYSQRANVLTF TGCAGTGCCGCCTTCTACTCACAGAGGGCCAACGTCCTGACTTTC
NA TRBJ1-6 many TRBV19 CASRVNNSPLHF TGTGCCAGTAGAGTCAATAATTCACCCCTCCACTTT
NA TRBJ2-1 many TRBV5-8 CASSSSWDQVTNEQFF TGTGCCAGCAGCTCCAGCTGGGATCAGGTAACCAATGAGCAGTTCTTC
NA TRBJ2-5 many TRBV9 CASTRHREGGGETQYF TGTGCCAGCACCCGACACAGAGAAGGGGGTGGAGAGACCCAGTACTTC
TRBD1 TRBJ2-2 many TRBV24-1 CATSDSPGQHTGELFF TGTGCCACCAGTGATTCGCCGGGACAGCACACCGGGGAGCTGTTTTTT
TRBD2 TRBJ2-2 NA TRBV6-6 CASSHGRTSAGELFF TGTGCCAGCAGTCACGGTAGGACTAGCGCCGGGGAGCTGTTTTTT
NA TRBJ1-5 NA TRBV7-9 CASSASPGTIPYSHQPQHF TGTGCCAGCAGCGCCTCTCCCGGGACAATCCCTTATAGCCATCAGCCCCAGCATTTT
NA TRBJ2-3 NA TRBV11-3 CASRKGGDTQYF TGTGCCAGCAGGAAAGGAGGCGATACGCAGTATTTT
TRBD2 TRBJ2-5 NA TRBV7-9 CASSLGSLGRRNEKLYF TGTGCCAGCAGCTTAGGCTCGCTCGGGAGGAGGAATGAAAAACTGTACTTC
NA TRBJ2-1 once TRBV9 CASSVGGGSYNEPFF NA
NA TRBJ1-5 NA TRBV6-6 CASSHSGLAVNEHF TGTGCCAGCAGTCACTCGGGCCTAGCGGTTAACGAGCATTTT
NA TRBJ1-2 many TRBV20-1 CSARGQGFGYTF TGCAGTGCTAGGGGGCAGGGATTCGGCTACACCTTC
NA TRBJ1-2 many TRBV9 CASSLETLGYGYTF TGTGCCAGCAGCCTTGAGACTTTGGGATATGGCTACACCTTC
NA TRBJ1-1 NA TRBV6-4 CASSSQGSTEAFF TGTGCCAGCAGTTCACAGGGCAGCACTGAAGCTTTCTTT
NA TRBJ1-2 many TRBV7-2 CASSLQKGRNYGYTF TGTGCCAGCAGCCTCCAGAAGGGCCGAAACTATGGCTACACCTTC
NA TRBJ1-4 once TRBV5-4 CASSFDPLRGEKLFF TGCGCCAGCAGCTTCGATCCGCTCAGGGGTGAAAAACTGTTTTTT
NA TRBJ1-4 many TRBV4-2 CASSTLGEKLFF TGTGCCAGCAGTACCCTGGGGGAAAAACTGTTTTTT
TRBD1 TRBJ1-3 few TRBV18 CASSPQQGEAGNTIYF TGTGCCAGCTCACCACAACAGGGGGAAGCTGGAAACACCATATATTTT
NA TRBJ1-2 few TRBV27 CASSFRQSYGYTF TGTGCCAGCAGTTTCCGACAGTCTTATGGCTACACCTTC
NA TRBJ1-5 once TRBV9 CASSVGGTLVGNQPQHF TGTGCCAGCAGCGTCGGCGGCACCTTAGTCGGCAATCAGCCCCAGCATTTT
NA TRBJ2-2 many TRBV6-1 CASSEGAGWEF TGTGCCAGCAGTGAAGGGGCAGGATGGGAGTTT
TRBD2 TRBJ2-1 NA TRBV29-1 CSVTTGTTYNEQFF TGCAGCGTAACTACCGGGACTACATACAATGAGCAGTTCTTC
TRBD2 TRBJ2-1 NA TRBV29-1 CSVEVAGENEQFF TGCAGCGTTGAAGTAGCGGGAGAAAATGAGCAGTTCTTC
NA TRBJ1-5 many TRBV20-1 CSARRGSNQPQHF TGCAGTGCTAGGAGAGGGTCTAATCAGCCCCAGCATTTT
NA TRBJ1-2 many TRBV9 CASSPWGEGKGYGYTF TGTGCCAGCAGCCCTTGGGGGGAGGGAAAGGGCTATGGCTACACCTTC
TRBD2 TRBJ2-1 many TRBV11-2 CASSLVGTSDYNEQFF TGTGCCAGCAGCTTAGTTGGGACTAGCGACTACAATGAGCAGTTCTTC
TRBD2 TRBJ2-3 NA TRBV7-6 CASSLERGTSGITDTRYF TGTGCCAGCAGCTTAGAGCGGGGGACTAGCGGAATCACAGATACGCGGTATTTT
NA TRBJ2-1 few TRBV9 CASSVGQYNEQFF TGTGCCAGCAGCGTTGGACAGTACAATGAGCAGTTCTTC
TRBD2 TRBJ2-5 many TRBV9 CASSPFSGGNTPRDTQYF TGTGCCAGCAGCCCCTTCAGCGGGGGCAATACTCCAAGAGACACCCAGTACTTC
NA TRBJ2-2 many TRBV2 CASSGGSITGELFF TGTGCCAGCAGTGGAGGGAGCATCACCGGGGAGCTGTTTTTT
NA TRBJ1-5 NA TRBV2 CASSEDQVNQPQHF TGTGCCAGCAGTGAAGACCAGGTCAATCAGCCCCAGCATTTT
NA TRBJ1-4 NA TRBV19 CASRTGISGEKLFF TGTGCCAGTAGAACAGGGATATCTGGTGAAAAACTGTTTTTT
NA TRBJ1-5 many TRBV7-2 CASSLQTNSNQPQHF TGTGCCAGCAGCTTACAAACCAATAGCAATCAGCCCCAGCATTTT
TRBD2 TRBJ2-7 many TRBV20-1 CRATSGYEQYF TGCAGAGCAACTAGCGGCTACGAGCAGTACTTC
NA TRBJ1-5 NA TRBV14 CARDPNSPQHF TGTGCTAGAGATCCAAACTCCCCCCAGCATTTT
TRBD1 TRBJ1-5 few TRBV20-1 CSAVQGPVATQPQHF TGCAGTGCGGTACAGGGGCCGGTGGCCACTCAGCCCCAGCATTTT
NA TRBJ2-2 once TRBV2 CASSEYRDPGNTTGELFF TGTGCCAGCAGTGAATATCGGGACCCAGGGAACACCACCGGGGAGCTGTTTTTT
NA TRBJ2-5 many TRBV20-1 CSARVAGGETQYF TGCAGTGCTAGAGTGGCAGGGGGGGAGACCCAGTACTTC
TRBD1 TRBJ2-7 many TRBV5-6 CASSWTGGLYEQYF TGTGCCAGCAGCTGGACAGGGGGCTTGTACGAGCAGTACTTC
NA TRBJ2-6 many TRBV27 CASSLDRRAGANVLTF TGTGCCAGCAGTTTGGACAGAAGGGCTGGGGCCAACGTCCTGACTTTC
TRBD1 TRBJ1-2 few TRBV27 CASSPGVGQNYGYTF TGTGCCAGCAGCCCTGGGGTGGGACAGAACTATGGCTACACCTTC
NA TRBJ2-7 many TRBV5-5 CASSYRDAAAYEQYF TGTGCCAGCAGCTACCGGGACGCAGCAGCCTACGAGCAGTACTTC
TRBD2 TRBJ2-1 NA TRBV5-4 CASSYSGGFGNEQFF TGTGCCAGCAGCTATAGCGGGGGGTTTGGCAATGAGCAGTTCTTC
NA TRBJ1-2 NA TRBV6-6 CASSLQGSYGYTF TGTGCCAGCAGTTTGCAGGGTTCCTATGGCTACACCTTC
NA TRBJ1-2 many TRBV12-3/TRBV12-4 CASTTRTDYGYTF TGTGCCAGCACCACCCGGACAGACTATGGCTACACCTTC
NA TRBJ2-7 few TRBV6-6 CASSHLGTRYEQYF TGTGCCAGCAGTCACCTCGGGACACGCTACGAGCAGTACTTC
NA TRBJ1-5 NA TRBV20-1 CSARDDSGQPQHF TGCAGTGCTAGGGACGACAGCGGTCAGCCCCAGCATTTT
TRBD1 TRBJ2-1 many TRBV20-1 CSLQHNRGHGNEQFF TGCAGTCTTCAACATAACAGGGGGCATGGCAATGAGCAGTTCTTC
TRBD2 TRBJ2-3 many TRBV19 CASRTSGRASSDTQYF TGTGCCAGTAGGACTAGCGGGAGGGCCTCGTCAGATACGCAGTATTTT
TRBD2 TRBJ2-7 many TRBV4-1 CASSHEPGGEQYF TGCGCCAGCAGCCACGAACCGGGGGGCGAGCAGTACTTC
NA TRBJ1-4 many TRBV19 CASSRGAVNEKLFF TGTGCCAGTAGTCGGGGGGCGGTTAATGAAAAACTGTTTTTT
NA TRBJ1-1 NA TRBV19 CLSTGPAGTEAFF TGTCTCTCCACAGGGCCAGCAGGGACTGAAGCTTTCTTT